The TCR beta chain under discussion was sequenced for a study of CD8+CD57+ T cells in acquired aplastic anemia. Study-wide context: On average, sorted CD4+ and CD8+ cells gave 3 to 3.5 ug of DNA. Study results and caveats: Patients versus controls showed no significant CD8+ Simpson's diversity difference.

Germline CDR1 MGHDK, CDR2 SYGVNS. V gave up 6 bases and J gave up 6 bases, with 24 bases separating them. This CDR3 has 17 amino acids. CD8+CD57+ cell expansion had been shown by flow cytometry in patients chosen for sequencing. Blood came from patients not yet given any therapy. The TCR beta profiling, which covered VDJ combination and CDR3 sequence, was carried out using genomic DNA as the template. MiXCR, applied by TCRdb to the reads, yields one record per CDR3 protein. The sample lists hundreds of thousands of distinct CDR3 sequences; around 30% were seen once. In regard to this clonotype: Its antigen is as yet unknown.

The chain combines TRBV25-1 with TRBJ2-1, with a tentative D call TRBD1 (6 bases). The sample taken for sequencing was sorted CD4+, CD8+, or CD8+CD57+ T cells (not recorded which) from PBMCs. The clonotype was recovered from a human donor with aplastic anemia. CDR3 protein: CASSNLQGSGTLNEQFF. CDR3 DNA sequence: TGTGCCAGCAGCAACCTGCAGGGGTCGGGGACGCTCAATGAGCAGTTCTTC.